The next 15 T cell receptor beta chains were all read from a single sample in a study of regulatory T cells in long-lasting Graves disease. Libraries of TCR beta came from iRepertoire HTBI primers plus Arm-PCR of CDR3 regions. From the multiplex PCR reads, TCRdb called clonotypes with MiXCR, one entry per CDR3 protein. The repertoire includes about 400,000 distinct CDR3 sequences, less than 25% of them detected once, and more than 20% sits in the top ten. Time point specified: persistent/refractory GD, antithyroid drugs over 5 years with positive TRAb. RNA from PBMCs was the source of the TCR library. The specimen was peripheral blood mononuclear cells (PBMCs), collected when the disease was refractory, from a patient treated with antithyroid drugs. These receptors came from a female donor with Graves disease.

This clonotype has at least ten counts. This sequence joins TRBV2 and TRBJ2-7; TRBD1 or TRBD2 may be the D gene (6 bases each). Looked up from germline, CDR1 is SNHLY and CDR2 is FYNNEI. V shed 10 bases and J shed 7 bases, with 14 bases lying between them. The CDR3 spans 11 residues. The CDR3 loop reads CATRGLGEQYF. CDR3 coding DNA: TGTGCCACCCGGGGGCTGGGGGAGCAGTACTTC.

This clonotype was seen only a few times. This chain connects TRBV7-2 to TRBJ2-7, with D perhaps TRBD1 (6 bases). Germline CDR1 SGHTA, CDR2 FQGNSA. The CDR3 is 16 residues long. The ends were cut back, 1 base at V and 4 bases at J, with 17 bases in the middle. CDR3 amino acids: CASSLGIVGGRYEQYF. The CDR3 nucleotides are TGTGCCAGCAGCTTAGGAATCGTTGGGGGCCGATACGAGCAGTACTTC.

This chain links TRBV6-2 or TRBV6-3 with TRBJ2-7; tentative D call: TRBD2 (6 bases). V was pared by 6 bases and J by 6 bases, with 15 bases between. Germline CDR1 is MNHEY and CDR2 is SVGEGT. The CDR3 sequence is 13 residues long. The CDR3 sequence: CASSSTSSGEQYF. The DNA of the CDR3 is TGTGCCAGCAGCTCGACTAGTTCGGGCGAGCAGTACTTC.

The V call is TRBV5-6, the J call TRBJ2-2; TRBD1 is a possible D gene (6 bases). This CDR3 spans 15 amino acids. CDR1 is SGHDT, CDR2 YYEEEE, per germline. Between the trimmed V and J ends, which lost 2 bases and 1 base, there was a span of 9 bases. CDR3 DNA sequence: TGTGCCAGCAGCTTCGTACAGGGGAACACCGGGGAGCTGTTTTTT. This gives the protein CASSFVQGNTGELFF.

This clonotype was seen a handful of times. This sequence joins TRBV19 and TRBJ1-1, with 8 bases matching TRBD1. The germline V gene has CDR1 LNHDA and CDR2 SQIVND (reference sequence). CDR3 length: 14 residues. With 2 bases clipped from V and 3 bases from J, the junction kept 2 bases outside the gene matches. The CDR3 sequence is CASSIRTGYTEAFF. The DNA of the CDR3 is TGTGCCAGTAGTATAAGGACAGGGTACACTGAAGCTTTCTTT.

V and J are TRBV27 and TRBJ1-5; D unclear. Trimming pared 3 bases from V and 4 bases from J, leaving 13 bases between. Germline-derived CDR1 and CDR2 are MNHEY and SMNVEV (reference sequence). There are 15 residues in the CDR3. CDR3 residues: CASSFAGLGNQPQHF. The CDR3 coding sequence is TGTGCCAGCAGTTTTGCAGGTCTTGGAAATCAGCCCCAGCATTTT.

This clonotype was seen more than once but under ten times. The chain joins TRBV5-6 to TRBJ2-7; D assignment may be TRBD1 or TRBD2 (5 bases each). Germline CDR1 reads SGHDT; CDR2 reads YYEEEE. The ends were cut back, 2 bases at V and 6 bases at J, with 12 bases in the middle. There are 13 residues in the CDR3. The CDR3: CASSFGTAGEQYF. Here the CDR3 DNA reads TGTGCCAGCAGCTTCGGGACGGCGGGCGAGCAGTACTTC.

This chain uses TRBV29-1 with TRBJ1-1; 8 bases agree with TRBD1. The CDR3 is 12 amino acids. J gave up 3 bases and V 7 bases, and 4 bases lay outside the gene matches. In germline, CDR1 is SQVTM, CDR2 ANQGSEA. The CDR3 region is CSADRGDTEAFF. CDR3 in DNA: TGCAGCGCAGACAGGGGAGACACTGAAGCTTTCTTT.

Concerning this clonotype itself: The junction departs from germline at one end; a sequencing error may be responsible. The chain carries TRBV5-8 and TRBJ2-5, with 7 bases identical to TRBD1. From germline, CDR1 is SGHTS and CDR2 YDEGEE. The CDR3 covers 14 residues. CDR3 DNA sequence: TGTGCCAGCGGCTTCCCGGGACAGCCTGGGACCCAGTACTTC. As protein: CASGFPGQPGTQYF.

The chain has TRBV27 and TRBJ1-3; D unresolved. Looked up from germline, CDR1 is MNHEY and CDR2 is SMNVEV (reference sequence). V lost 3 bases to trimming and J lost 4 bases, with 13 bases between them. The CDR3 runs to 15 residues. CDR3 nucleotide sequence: TGTGCCAGCAGTTTTTCGGCTACCGGGGGAAACACCATATATTTT. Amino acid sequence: CASSFSATGGNTIYF.

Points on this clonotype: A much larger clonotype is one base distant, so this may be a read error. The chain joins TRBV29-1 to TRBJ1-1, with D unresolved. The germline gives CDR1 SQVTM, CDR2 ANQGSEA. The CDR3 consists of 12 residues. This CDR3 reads CSVDGTNAEAFF. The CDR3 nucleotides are TGCAGCGTTGATGGAACGAACGCTGAAGCTTTCTTT.

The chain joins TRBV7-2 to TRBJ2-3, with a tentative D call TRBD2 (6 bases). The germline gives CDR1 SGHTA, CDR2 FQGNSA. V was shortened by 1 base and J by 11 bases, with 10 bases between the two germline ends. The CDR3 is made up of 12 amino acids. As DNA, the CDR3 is TGTGCCAGCAGCTTAGGGGGGGTAATGCAGTATTTT. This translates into CASSLGGVMQYF.

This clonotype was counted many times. The CDR3 region has the DNA TGTGCCAGCAGCTTGGCGGGGGGGCCCACTGAAGCTTTCTTT. Residues: CASSLAGGPTEAFF. This sequence joins TRBV7-9 and TRBJ1-1, with D perhaps TRBD1 (6 bases). Germline V gene lookup returns CDR1 SEHNR and CDR2 FQNEAQ (reference sequence). This CDR3 contains 14 residues. V was pared by 3 bases and J by 4 bases, with 12 bases between.

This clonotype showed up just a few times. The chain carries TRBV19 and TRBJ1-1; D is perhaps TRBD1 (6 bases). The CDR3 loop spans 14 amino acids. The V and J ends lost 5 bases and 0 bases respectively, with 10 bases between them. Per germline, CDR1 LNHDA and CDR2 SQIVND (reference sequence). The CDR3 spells CASSPWTVNTEAFF. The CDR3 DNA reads TGTGCCAGTAGTCCTTGGACAGTGAACACTGAAGCTTTCTTT.

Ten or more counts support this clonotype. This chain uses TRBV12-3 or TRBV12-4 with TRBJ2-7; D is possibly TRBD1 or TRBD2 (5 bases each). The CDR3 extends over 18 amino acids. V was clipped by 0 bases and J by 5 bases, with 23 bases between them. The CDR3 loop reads CASSLAWAGSKSTNEQYF. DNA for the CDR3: TGTGCCAGCAGTTTAGCGTGGGCAGGGAGTAAGTCCACCAACGAGCAGTACTTC.